These T cell receptor beta chains were read from a single sample in a study of tumor-infiltrating lymphocytes in localized non-small cell lung cancer. The assay was immunoSEQ multiplex PCR, and TCRdb's table has in-frame clones only and misses some. The sample records about 16,000 clones, about four fifths being singletons. The source material was lung tumor tissue. The receptors here all came from a human donor with non-small cell lung cancer. Each CDR3 is given with its conserved first and last residue. D genes are given only for firm matches. Clone size is shown for a subset of rows, as once, few, many or a class of expanded clone.

medium-sized,-,TRBJ2-3,TRBV11-2,CASSLGGLKDTQYF,TGTGCCAGCAGCTTAGGAGGGTTGAAAGATACGCAGTATTTT
-,-,TRBJ2-1,TRBV29-1,CSVETYPRSSYNEQFF,TGCAGCGTTGAAACCTACCCCCGGAGCTCCTACAATGAGCAGTTCTTC
-,-,TRBJ2-7,TRBV27,CASSPTHGSYEQYF,TGTGCCAGCAGCCCAACGCACGGCTCCTACGAGCAGTACTTC
medium-sized,-,TRBJ1-6,TRBV25-1,CASQPRGLYSPLHF,TGTGCCAGCCAGCCACGGGGGCTTTATTCACCCCTCCACTTT
-,TRBD1,TRBJ2-7,TRBV23-1,CASSPTVQGISSYEQYF,TGCGCCAGCAGTCCCACTGTACAGGGGATCAGCTCCTACGAGCAGTACTTC
-,-,TRBJ1-5,TRBV2,CASSADSKYQPQHF,TGTGCCAGCAGTGCTGACAGTAAATATCAGCCCCAGCATTTT
-,TRBD1,TRBJ2-2,TRBV10-3,CAISESFGTGLTGELFF,TGTGCCATCAGTGAGTCGTTTGGGACAGGACTCACCGGGGAGCTGTTTTTT
-,TRBD1,TRBJ2-1,TRBV5-4,CASSGRWGTGSNEQFF,TGTGCCAGCAGCGGCCGGTGGGGGACAGGGTCCAATGAGCAGTTCTTC
-,-,TRBJ2-7,TRBV5-1,CASSWGGQSLEQYF,TGCGCCAGCAGCTGGGGGGGACAGAGCCTCGAGCAGTACTTC
-,-,TRBJ2-5,TRBV29-1,CSSGVSETQYF,TGCAGCTCCGGGGTCTCGGAGACCCAGTACTTC
-,-,TRBJ2-6,TRBV7-2,CASSLAGGRGGANVLTF,TGTGCCAGCAGCTTAGCGGGTGGTCGGGGTGGGGCCAACGTCCTGACTTTC
once,-,TRBJ2-2,TRBV11-3,CASSPRAVSGELFF,TGTGCCAGCAGCCCAAGGGCCGTCTCCGGGGAGCTGTTTTTT
-,-,TRBJ2-1,TRBV30,CAWSSDSYNEQFF,TGTGCCTGGAGCTCGGACAGTTACAATGAGCAGTTCTTC
-,-,TRBJ1-1,TRBV28,CASRAPGENTEAFF,TGTGCCAGCAGGGCTCCTGGTGAGAACACTGAAGCTTTCTTT
-,-,TRBJ2-5,TRBV30,CAWGDLRGTQYF,TGTGCCTGGGGAGACCTCCGGGGGACCCAGTACTTC
-,-,TRBJ2-3,TRBV2,CASSGADTQYF,TGTGCCAGCAGTGGGGCAGATACGCAGTATTTT
few,-,TRBJ1-1,TRBV29-1,CSVEGPTGARTEAFF,TGCAGCGTTGAAGGCCCCACCGGGGCGCGAACTGAAGCTTTCTTT
-,-,TRBJ2-1,TRBV19,CASRRPSKDEQFF,TGTGCCAGCAGGCGGCCCTCAAAGGATGAGCAGTTCTTC
-,-,TRBJ2-1,TRBV7-9,CASSLDLENEQFF,TGTGCCAGCAGCTTAGACCTTGAGAATGAGCAGTTCTTC
-,TRBD1,TRBJ2-7,TRBV6-5,CASSYSWTGFDEQYF,TGTGCCAGCAGTTACTCTTGGACAGGGTTCGACGAGCAGTACTTC
medium-sized,TRBD2,TRBJ2-7,TRBV7-2,CASSPGLAIYEQYF,TGTGCCAGCAGTCCGGGACTAGCCATTTACGAGCAGTACTTC
once,TRBD2,TRBJ2-2,TRBV2,CASSVTAGGQVGTGELFF,TGTGCCAGCAGTGTCACAGCGGGGGGGCAAGTAGGGACCGGGGAGCTGTTTTTT
-,TRBD2,TRBJ2-7,TRBV30,CAWRVAGGRGEQYF,TGTGCCTGGAGAGTAGCGGGAGGACGTGGCGAGCAGTACTTC
-,TRBD2,TRBJ2-3,TRBV19,CASSGRLAGGTDTQYF,TGTGCCAGTAGTGGTCGACTAGCGGGGGGCACAGATACGCAGTATTTT
-,TRBD2,TRBJ2-7,TRBV6-5,CASSPEVAGTYEQYF,TGTGCCAGCAGTCCCGAGGTAGCGGGGACTTACGAGCAGTACTTC
-,-,TRBJ1-1,TRBV18,CASSPATEGEAFF,TGTGCCAGCTCACCGGCGACAGAGGGTGAAGCTTTCTTT
-,-,TRBJ1-1,TRBV19,CASSILNFRTVSPEAFF,TGTGCCAGTAGTATACTTAATTTCCGGACAGTCTCACCTGAAGCTTTCTTT
-,-,TRBJ1-2,TRBV28,CASWSFGNANYGYTF,TGTGCCAGCTGGTCCTTTGGGAACGCTAACTATGGCTACACCTTC
-,-,TRBJ2-7,TRBV14,CASSPPGTYEQYF,TGTGCCAGCAGCCCACCAGGGACCTACGAGCAGTACTTC
few,-,TRBJ2-5,TRBV7-2,CASSHTPGFQETQYF,TGTGCCAGCAGCCACACGCCAGGGTTCCAAGAGACCCAGTACTTC
-,-,TRBJ1-2,TRBV6-5,CASSPLGGFHGYTF,TGTGCCAGCAGCCCCCTGGGGGGGTTTCATGGCTACACCTTC
-,TRBD1,TRBJ2-1,TRBV6-6,CASSYGTGYVGEQFF,TGTGCCAGCAGTTACGGGACAGGGTACGTAGGTGAGCAGTTCTTC
-,-,TRBJ1-5,TRBV28,CASGRPGSQPQHF,TGTGCCAGTGGCAGGCCCGGGTCTCAGCCCCAGCATTTT
-,-,TRBJ2-2,TRBV10-3,CAISKKAPEATGELFF,TGTGCCATCAGTAAGAAAGCTCCGGAGGCCACCGGGGAGCTGTTTTTT
-,-,TRBJ1-2,TRBV4-1,CASSQEAAGSEHGYTF,TGCGCCAGCAGCCAAGAGGCGGCAGGGAGCGAACATGGCTACACCTTC